The T cell receptor (beta chain) under discussion was sequenced for a study of blood T cell repertoires in COVID-19. V lost 2 bases and J lost 4; bases outside the gene matches: 16. The CDR3 covers 19 residues. Germline V gene data show CDR1 as SGHRS and CDR2 as YFSETQ. This table comes from immunoSEQ multiplex PCR, and its TCRdb copy is limited to in-frame clones, with some not included. Counted here are 150,000 or so clones, approximately 91% occurring once; the ten biggest clones make up around 2.1%. The receptor's source is a man between 18 and 35 years old with acute or convalescent COVID-19. The source material was peripheral blood. The V and J genes are TRBV5-1 and TRBJ2-3; 10 nucleotides match TRBD1. DNA of the CDR3: TGCGCCAGCAGCTTAGACTCCTGGAGGACAGGGGGAGCGGCAGATACGCAGTATTTT. Translated, it gives CASSLDSWRTGGAADTQYF.